What follows is one TCR beta chain and its context. The same CDR3 also results from other DNA sequences found in this sample. The sample originates from a study of blood T cell repertoires in COVID-19. About the study: Acute and convalescent COVID-19 samples came from the United States, Italy and Spain.

CDR3 length: 14 residues. The ends were cut back, 0 bases at V and 5 bases at J, with 10 bases in the middle. The germline gives CDR1 SNHLY, CDR2 FYNNEI. In the study's own analysis: Using reference gene primer amplification, nucleated cell counts were estimated. Method: immunoSEQ multiplex PCR; TCRdb's copy keeps in-frame clones and lacks some. D and trimming were read from the DNA, whereas the V and J calls and clone size are those reported in that table. The table has some 130,000 clones, around four fifths seen once. The sequenced material came from PBMCs or T cells enriched from blood (not recorded which). The TCR comes from a man aged 40-50 years with acute COVID-19. The chain has TRBV2 and TRBJ2-5, with a tentative D call TRBD2 (5 bases). In DNA form, the CDR3 reads TGTGCCAGCAGTGAAGCAGGAGGAAGGGAGACCCAGTACTTC. It encodes CASSEAGGRETQYF.